This T cell receptor beta chain was recovered during a study of blood T cell repertoires in COVID-19 (dated by TCRdb to the early 2020s). About the investigation overall: Samples covering the acute and convalescent phases of COVID-19 were provided by collaborators in the United States, Italy and Spain. The material from the prospective study consisted of cDNA or gDNA derived from T cells, B-cell-depleted T cells, or PBMCs. Subjects who had been exposed to COVID-19, were actively infected with it, or had recovered from it provided the deeply sampled blood TCRbeta repertoires that made up the dataset. The repertoires were made available in a free public database intended to serve as a resource for research on the immune response to SARS-CoV-2. HLA class I and class II types, where available, came from metadata supplied by the sample provider rather than from assay-based typing. The sample metadata nearly always contained a de-identified subject ID, COVID-19 status, age in years and sex. The samples were drawn from the first 160 participants of the ongoing ImmuneRACE study and from roughly 1,300 subjects provided by 6 global collaborators.

TCRbeta CDR3 regions were amplified from genomic DNA using the immunoSEQ Assay, a bias-controlled multiplex PCR. In the authors' own workflow: Within the assay, amplification of reference gene primers was used to estimate how many nucleated cells each sample contained. To quantify the absolute abundance of each unique TCRbeta CDR3 rearrangement, sequence reads were collapsed and filtered. For each sample, productive Simpson clonality was calculated by taking the square root of Simpson's diversity index across productive rearrangements. Entries here come from immuneACCESS through TCRdb and include only in-frame sequences with V and J called. Some clones fail to appear in such tables; in the studies checked, an unresolved V gene covers under half of the shortfall, and the cause of the remainder is unknown. V and J calls and clone size are those listed in that table; D and trimming were worked out from the DNA. Counted in this sample were about 190,000 clones; around 86% of them appeared once. Of the sample, less than 3.5% is held by the ten largest clones.

Collaborating institutions collected whole blood in K2EDTA tubes following their own protocols. For TCRbeta analysis, collaborator samples were shipped as frozen whole blood, as isolated PBMCs, or as DNA extracted from either sample type. Regarding this clone: Its cognate antigen has yet to be identified. Base qualities are not recorded, but no much larger clone differs from it by a single base.

Overall study outcomes, separate from this receptor: The quantity of clinical and demographic metadata differed by source and by participant and was supplied without curation.

For CDR1 and CDR2, the germline V gene lists SGHNT and YENEEA. The V and J ends are trimmed by 2 bases and 3 bases, leaving 13 bases between them. The CDR3 spans 15 residues, from the cysteine through the phenylalanine. Of all the DNA, just the CDR3 is kept, 45 bases in frame from base 1. Sequencing was performed on peripheral blood. The receptor was isolated from a woman in her twenties or thirties with active or convalescent COVID-19. The rearranged chain carries TRBV11-3 and TRBJ1-1, and perhaps TRBD1 as D gene, on 6 matching bases. The encoded CDR3 is CASSLQGMSDTEAFF. The sequenced DNA is TGTGCCAGCAGCTTACAGGGGATGTCGGACACTGAAGCTTTCTTT.